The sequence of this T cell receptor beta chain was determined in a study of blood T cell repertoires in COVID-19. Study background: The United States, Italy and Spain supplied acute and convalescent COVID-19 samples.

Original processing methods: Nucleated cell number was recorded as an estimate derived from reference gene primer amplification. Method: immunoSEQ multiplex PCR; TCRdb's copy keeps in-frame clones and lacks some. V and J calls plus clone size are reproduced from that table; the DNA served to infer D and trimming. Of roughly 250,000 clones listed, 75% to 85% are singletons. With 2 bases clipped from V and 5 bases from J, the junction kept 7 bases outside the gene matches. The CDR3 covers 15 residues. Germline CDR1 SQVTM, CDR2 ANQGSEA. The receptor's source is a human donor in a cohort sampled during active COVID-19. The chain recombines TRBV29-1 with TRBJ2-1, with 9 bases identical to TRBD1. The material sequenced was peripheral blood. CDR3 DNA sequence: TGCAGCGTTGAAAGGGGAACAGGGGGCGACAATGAGCAGTTCTTC. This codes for CSVERGTGGDNEQFF.